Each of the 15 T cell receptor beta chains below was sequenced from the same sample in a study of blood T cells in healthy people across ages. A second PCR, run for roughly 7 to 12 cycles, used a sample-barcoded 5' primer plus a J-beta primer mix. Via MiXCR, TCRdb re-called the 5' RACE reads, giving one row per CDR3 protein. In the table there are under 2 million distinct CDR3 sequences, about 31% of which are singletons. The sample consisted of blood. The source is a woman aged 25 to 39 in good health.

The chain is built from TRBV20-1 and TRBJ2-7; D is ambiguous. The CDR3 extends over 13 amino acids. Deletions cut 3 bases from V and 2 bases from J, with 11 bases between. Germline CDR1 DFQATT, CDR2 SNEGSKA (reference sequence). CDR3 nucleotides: TGCAGTGCTAGTAAAGGGCCCCCCTACGAGCAGTACTTC. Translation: CSASKGPPYEQYF.

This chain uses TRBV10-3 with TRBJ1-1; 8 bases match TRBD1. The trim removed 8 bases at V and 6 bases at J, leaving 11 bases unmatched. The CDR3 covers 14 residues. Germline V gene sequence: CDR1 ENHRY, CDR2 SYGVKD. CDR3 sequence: CAIRTGTLEAEAFF. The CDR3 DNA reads TGTGCCATCCGGACAGGGACGTTGGAGGCTGAAGCTTTCTTT.

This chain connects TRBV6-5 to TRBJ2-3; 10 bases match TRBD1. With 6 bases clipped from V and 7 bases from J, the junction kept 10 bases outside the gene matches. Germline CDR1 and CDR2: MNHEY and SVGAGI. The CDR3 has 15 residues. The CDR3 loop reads CASRSTGGWTNTQYF. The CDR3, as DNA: TGTGCCAGCAGGTCGACAGGGGGCTGGACGAATACGCAGTATTTT.

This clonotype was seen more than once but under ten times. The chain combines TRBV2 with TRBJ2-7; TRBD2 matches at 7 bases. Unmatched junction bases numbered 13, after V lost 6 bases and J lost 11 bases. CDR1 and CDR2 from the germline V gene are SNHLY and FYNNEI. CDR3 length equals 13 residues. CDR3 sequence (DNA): TGTGCCAGCAGCCCGGGGACTATCAAGTCGAAGTACTTC. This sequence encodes CASSPGTIKSKYF.

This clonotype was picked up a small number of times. CDR3 nucleotide sequence: TGTGCCAGCAGCAGGGGGGGGAGCGGGAGTTTCTACGAGCAGTACTTC. Translated: CASSRGGSGSFYEQYF. The J gene is TRBJ2-7, the V gene TRBV13; 8 positions agree with TRBD2. Germline lookup yields CDR1 PRHDT and CDR2 FYEKMQ (reference sequence). CDR3 length equals 16 residues. Trimming at V came to 5 bases and at J to 3 bases, leaving 12 bases not matched to a gene.

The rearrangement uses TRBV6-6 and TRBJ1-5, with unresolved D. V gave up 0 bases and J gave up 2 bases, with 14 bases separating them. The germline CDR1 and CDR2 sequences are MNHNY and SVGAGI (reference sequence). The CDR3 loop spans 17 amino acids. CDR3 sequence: CASSYSLQLGRNQPQHF. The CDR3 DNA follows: TGTGCCAGCAGTTACTCACTCCAGCTCGGCCGCAATCAGCCCCAGCATTTT.

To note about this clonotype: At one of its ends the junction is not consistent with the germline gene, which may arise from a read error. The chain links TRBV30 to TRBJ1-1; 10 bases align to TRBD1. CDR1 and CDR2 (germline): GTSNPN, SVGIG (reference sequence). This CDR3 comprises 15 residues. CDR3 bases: TGTGCCTGGAGTGGGGGGACAGGGGTGAACACTGAAACTTTCTTT. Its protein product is CAWSGGTGVNTETFF.

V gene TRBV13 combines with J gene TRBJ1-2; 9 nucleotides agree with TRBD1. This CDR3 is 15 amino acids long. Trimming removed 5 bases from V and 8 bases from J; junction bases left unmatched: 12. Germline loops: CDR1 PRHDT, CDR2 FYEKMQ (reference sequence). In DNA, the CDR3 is TGTGCCAGCAGCGAGACAGGGGGTCCGATTAACGGCTACACCTTC. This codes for CASSETGGPINGYTF.

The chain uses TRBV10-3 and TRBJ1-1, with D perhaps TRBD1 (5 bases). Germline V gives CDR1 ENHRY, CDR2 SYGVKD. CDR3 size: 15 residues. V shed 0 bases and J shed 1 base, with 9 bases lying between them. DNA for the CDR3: TGTGCCATCAGTGAGTCGAGCCAGGGGAACACTGAAGCTTTCTTT. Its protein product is CAISESSQGNTEAFF.

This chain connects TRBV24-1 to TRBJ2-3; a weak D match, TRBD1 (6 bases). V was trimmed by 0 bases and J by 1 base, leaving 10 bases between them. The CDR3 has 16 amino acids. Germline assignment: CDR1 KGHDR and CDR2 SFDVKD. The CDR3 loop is CATSDLVQGGTDTQYF. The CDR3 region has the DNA TGTGCCACCAGTGATTTGGTACAGGGCGGCACAGATACGCAGTATTTT.

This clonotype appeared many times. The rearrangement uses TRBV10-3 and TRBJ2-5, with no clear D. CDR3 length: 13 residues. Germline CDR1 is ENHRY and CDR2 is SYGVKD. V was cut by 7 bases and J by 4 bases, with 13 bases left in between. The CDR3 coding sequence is TGTGCCATCACCCGGACGCCCCTAGAGACCCAGTACTTC. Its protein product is CAITRTPLETQYF.

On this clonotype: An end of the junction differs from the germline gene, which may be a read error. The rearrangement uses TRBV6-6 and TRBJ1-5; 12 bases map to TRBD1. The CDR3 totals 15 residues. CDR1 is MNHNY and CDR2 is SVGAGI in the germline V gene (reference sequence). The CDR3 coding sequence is TGTACCAGCAGCCCGGGACAGGGGGCCAGTCAGCCCCAGCATTTT. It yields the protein CTSSPGQGASQPQHF.

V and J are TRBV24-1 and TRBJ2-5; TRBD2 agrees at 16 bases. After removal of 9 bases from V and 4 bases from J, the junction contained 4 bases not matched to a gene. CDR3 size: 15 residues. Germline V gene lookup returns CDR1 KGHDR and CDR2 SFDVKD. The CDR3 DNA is TGTGCCACCGGGACTAGCGGGAGGGCTTTAGAGACCCAGTACTTC. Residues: CATGTSGRALETQYF.

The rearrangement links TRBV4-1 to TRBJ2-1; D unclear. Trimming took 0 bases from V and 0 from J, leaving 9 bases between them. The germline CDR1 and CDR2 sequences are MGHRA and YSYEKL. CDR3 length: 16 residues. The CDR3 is CASSQEASRSYNEQFF. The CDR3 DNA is TGCGCCAGCAGCCAAGAGGCTAGTCGCTCCTACAATGAGCAGTTCTTC.

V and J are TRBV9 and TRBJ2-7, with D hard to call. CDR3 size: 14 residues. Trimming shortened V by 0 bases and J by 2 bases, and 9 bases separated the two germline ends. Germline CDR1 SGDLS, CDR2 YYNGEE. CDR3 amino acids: CASSVGSGPYEQYF. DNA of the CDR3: TGTGCCAGCAGCGTAGGTTCAGGACCCTACGAGCAGTACTTC.